The 3 T cell receptor beta chains reported below all come from one sample, sequenced in a study of blood T cells in healthy people across ages. It was with a sample-barcoded 5' primer and a J-beta primer mix that a second PCR of roughly 7 to 11 cycles was run. TCRdb fed the 5' RACE reads into MiXCR, producing one record per CDR3 protein. The sample gives about 1.5 million distinct CDR3 sequences, approximately 43% of which show up once; about 4.1% is in the top ten. The sample comprised blood. The receptors originated from a woman between 18 and 30 years old in good health.

The chain recombines TRBV7-2 with TRBJ1-6; 9 bases agree with TRBD1. This CDR3 contains 15 residues. Trimming cost V 1 base and J 7 bases; bases outside gene matches: 2. Germline loops: CDR1 SGHTA, CDR2 FQGNSA. CDR3 protein: CASSLDRGRNSPLHF. As DNA, the CDR3 is TGTGCCAGCAGCTTAGACAGGGGGCGAAATTCACCCCTCCACTTT.

Of note for this clonotype: Sequence at one end of the junction differs from germline and may be a read error. The V and J genes are TRBV25-1 and TRBJ2-5; possibly TRBD1 for D (6 bases). This CDR3 region has 16 residues. CDR1 is MGHDK and CDR2 is SYGVNS in the germline V gene. The CDR3 here is CASSDPGDRSQETRYF. The CDR3 DNA reads TGTGCCAGCAGTGACCCCGGAGACAGGTCCCAAGAGACCCGGTACTTC. Using reference TRBV25-1 and TRBJ2-5 for the parts outside the CDR3, the full variable domain is EADIYQTPRYLVIGTGKKITLECSQTMGHDKMYWYQQDPGMELHLIHYSYGVNSTEKGDLSSESTVSRIRTEHFPLTLESARPSHTSQYLCASSDPGDRSQETRYFGPGTRLLVL.

The V gene is TRBV20-1, the J gene TRBJ2-4; the match to TRBD1 covers 10 bases. The CDR3 length is 14 residues. V was pared by 4 bases and J by 13 bases, with 13 bases of the junction left unmatched. Germline values: CDR1 DFQATT, CDR2 SNEGSKA (reference sequence). This CDR3 is CSAKGTGVFGDQYF. The CDR3 DNA reads as TGCAGTGCTAAGGGGACAGGGGTATTCGGCGACCAGTACTTC.